The rows below give T cell receptor beta chains drawn from one sample of a study of beta chain features in type 1 diabetes. Some clones are missing from TCRdb's copy, which holds only in-frame ones; the method was immunoSEQ multiplex PCR. The repertoire holds 130,000 to 150,000 clones, with 6.9% as singletons. The sample was central memory CD4+ T cells from blood. The receptors come from a woman aged 25 to 39 in good health. Each CDR3 is given with its conserved first and last residue. D genes are given only for firm matches.

v_gene	j_gene	d_gene	CDR3aa
TRBV5-4	TRBJ2-1	-	CASSPKAGGAYNEQFF
TRBV7-3	TRBJ1-2	-	CASSPYREGGYTF
TRBV5-4	TRBJ2-1	-	CASSQDRRVEQFF
TRBV27	TRBJ2-7	TRBD2	CASSAPGGGGHEQYF
TRBV7-9	TRBJ1-1	-	CASSPPGHQNTEAFF
TRBV18	TRBJ1-1	-	CASSRGGDTEAFF
TRBV11-2	TRBJ2-1	-	CASSLPRSSYNEQFF
TRBV15	TRBJ2-1	TRBD2	CATSRVGGGPSHEQFF
TRBV5-4	TRBJ2-7	TRBD2	CASSLELAGGKHEQYF
TRBV29-1	TRBJ2-7	TRBD2	CSIRGGYEQYF
TRBV2	TRBJ2-3	-	CASSPSVAKSDTQYF
TRBV6-1	TRBJ1-2	-	CASSDMGPRGYTF
TRBV5-1	TRBJ2-5	-	CASSGAGEQETQYF
TRBV5-6	TRBJ2-5	TRBD1	CASGDSRTQETQYF
TRBV28	TRBJ1-2	-	CASSLEVSVTF
TRBV5-1	TRBJ2-1	-	CASSPYREAIYNEQFF
TRBV2	TRBJ2-1	TRBD2	CASRRLAGFEQFF
TRBV7-3	TRBJ2-1	TRBD2	CASRQIAGGDEQFF
TRBV5-1	TRBJ1-1	-	CASSRDKMNTEAFF
TRBV19	TRBJ1-5	TRBD1	CASSATGVGQPQHF
TRBV6-1	TRBJ1-1	-	CASSFSSGTEAFF
TRBV6-5	TRBJ2-3	-	CASSYAGLLTDTQYF
TRBV16	TRBJ2-7	TRBD1	CASSQAGGYEQYF
TRBV5-6	TRBJ2-2	-	CASSFLDLPTGELFF
TRBV29-1	TRBJ2-1	TRBD2	CSAKGLAGGSYNEQFF
TRBV5-1	TRBJ2-5	-	CASSLGVQETQYF
TRBV30	TRBJ2-5	-	CAWSTGETQYF
TRBV6-5	TRBJ2-4	-	CASRKTALAKNIQYF
TRBV18	TRBJ2-1	TRBD2	CASAWTSGYNEQFF
TRBV27	TRBJ2-1	TRBD2	CASSMPLAGGYNEQFF
TRBV10-3	TRBJ2-3	-	CAISADISSTDTQYF
TRBV5-1	TRBJ1-2	TRBD1	CASSYTAGQVLRDYGYTF
TRBV5-1	TRBJ1-4	-	CASSPGSTNEKLFF
TRBV28	TRBJ2-5	-	CASSFPGDETQYF
TRBV14	TRBJ2-7	TRBD2	CASSRQSGSYEQYF
TRBV5-1	TRBJ2-3	TRBD2	CASSLGTDSSGSAQYF
TRBV4-3	TRBJ2-3	-	CASSPHPSPQAPDTQYF
TRBV12-5	TRBJ2-7	-	CASGLHRGEQYF
TRBV7-8	TRBJ2-1	TRBD2	CASSLVGRAFDEQFF
TRBV18	TRBJ2-7	-	CASSPATGFHEQYF
TRBV29-1	TRBJ1-1	TRBD1	CSVFPRTGLNTEAFF
TRBV6-6	TRBJ1-5	TRBD1	CASRQGEKQPQHF
TRBV25-1	TRBJ2-7	-	CASSEPDRPYEQYF
TRBV7-7	TRBJ2-1	TRBD2	CASSLSGGNEQFF
TRBV28	TRBJ2-5	TRBD2	CASSPRRAGKDF
TRBV18	TRBJ2-7	-	CASSPATHAYEQYF
TRBV10-3	TRBJ1-5	-	CAISDQSNQPQHF
TRBV19	TRBJ2-1	TRBD2	CASTERGSYNEQFF
TRBV5-1	TRBJ2-5	TRBD2	CASSLTSGREETQYF
TRBV2	TRBJ1-2	-	CASSTTDRYGYTF
TRBV28	TRBJ1-2	TRBD1	CASSTTGPNYGYTF
TRBV30	TRBJ2-4	-	CAWSAQVLGIQYF
TRBV5-1	TRBJ1-1	-	CASSLRGETTEAFF
TRBV28	TRBJ1-2	-	CASTSLPKLYGYTF
TRBV19	TRBJ2-7	TRBD1	CASSMRAGTGTYEQYF